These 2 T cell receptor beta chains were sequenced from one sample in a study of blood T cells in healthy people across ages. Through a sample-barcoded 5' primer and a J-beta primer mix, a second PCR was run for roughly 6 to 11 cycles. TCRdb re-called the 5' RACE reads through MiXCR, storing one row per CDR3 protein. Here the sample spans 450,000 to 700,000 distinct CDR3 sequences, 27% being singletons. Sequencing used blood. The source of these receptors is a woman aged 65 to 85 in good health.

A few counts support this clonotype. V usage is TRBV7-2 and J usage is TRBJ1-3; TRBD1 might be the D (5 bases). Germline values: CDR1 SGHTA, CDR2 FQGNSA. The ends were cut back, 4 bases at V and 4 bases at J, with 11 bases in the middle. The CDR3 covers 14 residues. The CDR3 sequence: CASSSGTLGNTIYF. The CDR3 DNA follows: TGTGCCAGCAGCTCCGGGACTTTGGGAAACACCATATATTTT.

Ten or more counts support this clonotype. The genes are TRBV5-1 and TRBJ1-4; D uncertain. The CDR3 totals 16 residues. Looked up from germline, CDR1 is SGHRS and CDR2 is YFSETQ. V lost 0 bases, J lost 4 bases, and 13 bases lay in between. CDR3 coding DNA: TGCGCCAGCAGCTTGGGTACAGTAAGGAGTAATGAAAAACTGTTTTTT. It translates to CASSLGTVRSNEKLFF.